This TCR beta chain was recorded in a study of cytomegalovirus exposure and HLA in healthy donors. This clone was counted between two and nine times. The PCR was carried out with 60 Vbeta primers and 13 Jbeta primers. Using immunoSEQ multiplex PCR, the repertoire was profiled, and TCRdb retains in-frame clones only, with some absent. The sample has about 130,000 clones; more than 8% are singletons. Germline V gene data show CDR1 as LNHNV and CDR2 as YYDKDF (reference sequence). Trimming at V came to 0 bases and at J to 6 bases, leaving 6 bases not matched to a gene. CDR3 size: 15 residues. This sequence originates from a man aged 50 to 59 in good health and CMV-seronegative. The sequenced sample was PBMCs. The rearrangement links TRBV15 to TRBJ2-7; 9 nucleotides match TRBD2. CDR3 nucleotide sequence: TGTGCCACCAGCAGAGAGGATAGCGGGAGATCCGAGCAGTACTTC. Translation: CATSREDSGRSEQYF.